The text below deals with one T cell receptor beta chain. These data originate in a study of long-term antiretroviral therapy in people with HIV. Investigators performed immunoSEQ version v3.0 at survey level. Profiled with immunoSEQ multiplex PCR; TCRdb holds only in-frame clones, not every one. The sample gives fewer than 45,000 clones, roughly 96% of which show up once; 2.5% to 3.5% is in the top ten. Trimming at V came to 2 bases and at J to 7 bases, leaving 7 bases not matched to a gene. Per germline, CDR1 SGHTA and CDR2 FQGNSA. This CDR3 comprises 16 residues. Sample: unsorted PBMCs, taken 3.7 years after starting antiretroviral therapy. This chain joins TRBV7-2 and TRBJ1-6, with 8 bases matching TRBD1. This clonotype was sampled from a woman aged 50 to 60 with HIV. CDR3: CASSLFAAGGNSPLHF. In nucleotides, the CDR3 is TGTGCCAGCAGCTTATTTGCCGCAGGGGGCAATTCACCCCTCCACTTT.